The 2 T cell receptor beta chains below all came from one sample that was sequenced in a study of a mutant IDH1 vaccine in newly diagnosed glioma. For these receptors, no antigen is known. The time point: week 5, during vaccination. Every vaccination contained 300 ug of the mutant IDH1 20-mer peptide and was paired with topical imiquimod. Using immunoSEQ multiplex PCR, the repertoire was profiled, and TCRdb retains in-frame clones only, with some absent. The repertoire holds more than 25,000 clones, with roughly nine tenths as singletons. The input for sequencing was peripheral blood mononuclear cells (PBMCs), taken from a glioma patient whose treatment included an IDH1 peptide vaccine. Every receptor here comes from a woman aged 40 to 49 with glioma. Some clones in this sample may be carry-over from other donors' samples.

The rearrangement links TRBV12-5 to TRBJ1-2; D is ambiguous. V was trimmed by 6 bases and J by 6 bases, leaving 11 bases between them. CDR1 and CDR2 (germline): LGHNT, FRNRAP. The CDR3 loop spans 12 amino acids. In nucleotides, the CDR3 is TGTGCTAGTGGCACTGGCGGGGATGGCTACACCTTC. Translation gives CASGTGGDGYTF.

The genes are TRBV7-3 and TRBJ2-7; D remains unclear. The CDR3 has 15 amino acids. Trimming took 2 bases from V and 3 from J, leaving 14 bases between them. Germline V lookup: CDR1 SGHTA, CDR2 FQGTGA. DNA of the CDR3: TGTGCCAGCAGCTTAGAAGTAGGTGGGATCTACGAGCAGTACTTC. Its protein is CASSLEVGGIYEQYF.